Listed below are T cell receptor beta chains from one sample, sequenced in a study of identifying expanded T cells in peripheral blood. Repertoires were generated with immunoSEQ multiplex PCR, while TCRdb's copy carries only in-frame clones and drops some. The top ten hold 15% to 20% of the sample, which has tens of thousands of clones, about four fifths seen once. The sequenced sample consisted of blood. Receptors originate from a person aged 18 to 75 in good health. The CDR3 runs from the conserved cysteine through the conserved F or W. D genes are given only for firm matches. Size is omitted from some rows. Given values are once, few, many or a class for expanded clones.

>.|TRBJ1-1|.|TRBV9
CASSVGYNTEAFF
TGTGCCAGCAGCGTAGGGTATAACACTGAAGCTTTCTTT
>.|TRBJ1-1|TRBD1|TRBV6-1
CASSVTSGGRSEAFF
TGTGCCAGCAGTGTTACCTCAGGGGGGAGGTCTGAAGCTTTCTTT
>few|TRBJ2-7|.|TRBV19
CASSMAEVSEQYF
TGTGCCAGTAGTATGGCGGAGGTGAGCGAGCAGTACTTC
>.|TRBJ2-1|.|TRBV10-3
CAISEVGRYSYNEQFF
TGTGCCATCAGTGAGGTGGGCCGTTATTCATACAATGAGCAGTTCTTC
>.|TRBJ1-2|TRBD1|TRBV6-5
CASSLSPGGEYGYTF
TGTGCCAGCAGCTTATCCCCAGGGGGCGAGTATGGCTACACCTTC
>.|TRBJ2-5|.|TRBV9
CASSVAGSRQETQYF
TGTGCCAGCAGCGTAGCGGGAAGTAGGCAAGAGACCCAGTACTTC
>.|TRBJ1-6|.|TRBV27
CAGGASYNSPLHF
TGTGCCGGGGGGGCCTCCTATAATTCACCCCTCCACTTT
>.|TRBJ2-7|.|TRBV19
CASSFQPSSYEQYF
TGTGCCAGTAGCTTTCAGCCTTCCTCCTACGAGCAGTACTTC
>.|TRBJ2-5|.|TRBV5-1
CASTENSRETQYF
TGCGCCAGCACCGAAAACTCGCGGGAGACCCAGTACTTC
>.|TRBJ1-1|TRBD1|TRBV18
CASSSQGVNTEAFF
TGTGCCAGCTCAAGTCAGGGGGTGAACACTGAAGCTTTCTTT
>.|TRBJ1-3|.|TRBV6-6
CASSYSPRQGGNTIYF
TGTGCCAGCAGTTATTCTCCCCGGCAGGGGGGAAACACCATATATTTT
>.|TRBJ1-2|.|TRBV9
CASSVRSGVNYGYTF
TGTGCCAGCAGCGTACGAAGTGGGGTGAACTATGGCTACACCTTC
>few|TRBJ1-5|.|TRBV29-1
CSVGTRNSNQPQHF
TGCAGCGTTGGGACGCGAAATAGCAATCAGCCCCAGCATTTT
>.|TRBJ1-2|.|TRBV6-6
CASSYSVGGGVGYTF
TGTGCCAGCAGTTACAGTGTGGGGGGCGGAGTCGGCTACACCTTC
>.|TRBJ2-7|.|TRBV10-2
CASSMYRDVYEQYF
TGCGCCAGCTCTATGTACAGGGATGTCTACGAGCAGTACTTC
>.|TRBJ1-4|.|TRBV4-3
CASSQGNEKLFF
TGCGCCAGCAGCCAGGGGAATGAAAAACTGTTTTTT
>.|TRBJ2-5|TRBD2|TRBV10-2
CASRLAGEETQYF
TGCGCCAGCAGACTAGCGGGAGAAGAGACCCAGTACTTC
>.|TRBJ2-2|.|TRBV6-1
CATTENTGELFF
TGTGCCACGACAGAGAACACCGGGGAGCTGTTTTTT
>.|TRBJ1-1|.|TRBV30
CAWSTHMNTEAFF
TGTGCCTGGAGTACCCATATGAACACTGAAGCTTTCTTT
>.|TRBJ1-2|.|TRBV25-1
CASSEYNRADGYTF
TGTGCCAGCAGTGAATACAACAGGGCGGATGGCTACACCTTC
>.|TRBJ1-1|.|TRBV9
CASSVGLLDTEAFF
TGTGCCAGCAGCGTAGGCCTGTTGGACACTGAAGCTTTCTTT
>.|TRBJ1-1|.|TRBV6-4
CASGNEHCGLRAFF
TGTGCCAGCGGTAATGAACACTGTGGGTTGCGGGCTTTCTTT
>.|TRBJ1-4|.|TRBV7-9
CASSDRSNEKLFF
TGTGCCAGCAGTGACAGGAGTAATGAAAAACTGTTTTTT
>.|TRBJ2-3|TRBD2|TRBV5-4
CASSVKREVVDTQYF
TGTGCCAGCAGCGTCAAGCGGGAGGTAGTAGATACGCAGTATTTT
>.|TRBJ2-3|TRBD2|TRBV9
CASSVGNSGGLHTQYF
TGTGCCAGCAGCGTAGGTAATAGCGGGGGTCTCCATACGCAGTATTTT
>few|TRBJ2-3|.|TRBV5-1
CASSESTAADTQYF
TGCGCCAGCAGCGAGTCAACCGCAGCAGATACGCAGTATTTT
>few|TRBJ2-7|.|TRBV14
CASSQPPEVRQYF
TGTGCCAGCAGCCAACCGCCCGAGGTCCGGCAGTACTTC
>.|TRBJ2-1|.|TRBV5-6
CASSLFSGIGNEQFF
TGTGCCAGCAGCTTGTTTTCGGGGATTGGGAATGAGCAGTTCTTC
>.|TRBJ2-5|TRBD1|TRBV6-5
CASSYEGALETQYF
TGTGCCAGCAGTTACGAGGGGGCGTTGGAGACCCAGTACTTC
>.|TRBJ2-6|.|TRBV18
CASSPPGRAGANVLTF
TGTGCCAGCTCTCCCCCTGGTAGGGCTGGGGCCAACGTCCTGACTTTC
>.|TRBJ1-2|TRBD1|TRBV2
CASNRGQGYGYTF
TGTGCCAGCAACAGGGGGCAAGGCTATGGCTACACCTTC
>.|TRBJ2-5|.|TRBV14
CASSQDPWGRQETQYF
TGTGCCAGCAGCCAAGACCCTTGGGGCAGGCAAGAGACCCAGTACTTC
>.|TRBJ1-2|TRBD1|TRBV2
CASSEMGQGEGYTF
TGTGCCAGCAGTGAAATGGGGCAGGGGGAAGGGTACACCTTC
>.|TRBJ1-2|.|TRBV6-5
CASSYGVEDYGYTF
TGTGCCAGCAGTTACGGCGTGGAAGACTATGGCTACACCTTC
>few|TRBJ1-2|.|TRBV4-1
CASSQDAQGIYGYTF
TGCGCCAGCAGCCAAGATGCACAGGGAATTTATGGCTACACCTTC
>.|TRBJ2-7|TRBD2|TRBV7-9
CASSSWTSGRSYEQYF
TGTGCCAGCAGCTCTTGGACTAGCGGGCGCTCCTACGAGCAGTACTTC
>.|TRBJ2-6|.|TRBV27
CASRGGGSGANVLTF
TGTGCCAGCAGGGGAGGGGGTTCTGGGGCCAACGTCCTGACTTTC
>.|TRBJ2-7|.|TRBV5-5
CASSLWGSDEQYF
TGTGCCAGCAGCTTATGGGGCTCAGACGAGCAGTACTTC
>.|TRBJ2-2|.|TRBV5-1
CASSLASNTGELFF
TGCGCCAGCAGCTTGGCCAGCAACACCGGGGAGCTGTTTTTT
>.|TRBJ2-2|.|TRBV19
CASSTHEGTGELFF
TGTGCCAGTAGTACCCATGAAGGCACCGGGGAGCTGTTTTTT
>.|TRBJ2-7|.|TRBV11-3
CASSWLNYEQYF
TGTGCCAGCAGCTGGCTGAACTACGAGCAGTACTTC
>.|TRBJ2-2|.|TRBV19
CASSIDRRNTGELFF
TGTGCCAGTAGTATAGATAGGAGGAACACCGGGGAGCTGTTTTTT
>.|TRBJ2-2|.|TRBV27
CASSLSSGELFF
TGTGCCAGCAGTTTATCGTCCGGGGAGCTGTTTTTT
>.|TRBJ1-2|.|TRBV27
CASSTGAGGYGYTF
TGTGCCAGCAGTACGGGAGCGGGTGGGTATGGCTACACCTTC
>.|TRBJ2-5|.|TRBV18
CASSPVQETQYF
TGTGCCAGCTCACCCGTCCAAGAGACCCAGTACTTC
>.|TRBJ2-1|.|TRBV29-1
CSVVRETMKQFF
TGCAGCGTTGTAAGGGAAACAATGAAGCAGTTCTTC
>.|TRBJ2-5|.|TRBV14
CASSQARKTQYF
TGTGCCAGCAGCCAAGCTAGGAAGACCCAGTACTTC
>.|TRBJ2-7|.|TRBV21-1
CASSEKRDRRISYEQYF
TGTGCCAGCAGCGAAAAGAGGGACAGACGGATTTCCTACGAGCAGTACTTC
>.|TRBJ1-2|.|TRBV15
CATSIRQNFNYGYTF
TGTGCCACCAGCATAAGACAGAATTTTAACTATGGCTACACCTTC
>.|TRBJ2-2|.|TRBV4-2
CASSQDQGSGTGELFF
TGTGCCAGCAGCCAAGATCAGGGTAGCGGTACCGGGGAGCTGTTTTTT
>.|TRBJ2-3|.|TRBV5-1
CASSLDGHPADTQYF
TGCGCCAGCAGCTTGGACGGACACCCCGCAGATACGCAGTATTTT
>.|TRBJ2-2|.|TRBV6-1
CASSYGAGELFF
TGTGCCAGCAGTTATGGAGCCGGGGAGCTGTTTTTT
>.|TRBJ1-1|.|TRBV11-1
CASSRKSTKNGEAFF
TGTGCCAGCAGTAGAAAGTCGACCAAGAACGGTGAAGCTTTCTTT
>.|TRBJ1-1|.|TRBV11-2
CASSLSNVPNTEAFF
TGTGCCAGCAGCTTATCAAACGTACCGAACACTGAAGCTTTCTTT
>.|TRBJ2-1|TRBD1|TRBV6-6
CASSYSTGGSNEQFF
TGTGCCAGCAGTTATTCGACAGGGGGGAGCAATGAGCAGTTCTTC
>.|TRBJ1-2|.|TRBV2
CASSPDRNYGYTF
TGTGCCAGCAGTCCCGACAGGAACTATGGCTACACCTTC
>.|TRBJ2-3|TRBD2|TRBV7-2
CASSATGLNTDTQYF
TGTGCCAGCAGCGCCACGGGACTAAACACAGATACGCAGTATTTT